These T cell receptor beta chains were read from a single sample in a study of Ad26.COV2.S vaccination and SARS-CoV-2 variants. The table came from immunoSEQ multiplex PCR; TCRdb's copy has only in-frame clones and leaves some out. Of around 450,000 clones listed, 89% are singletons. The specimen was peripheral blood, collected in a trial of Ad26.COV2.S vaccine versus placebo. The receptors originated from a person between 18 and 65 years old who received the Ad26.COV2.S COVID-19 vaccine or a placebo. The CDR3 runs from the conserved cysteine through the conserved F or W. Fields, in order: V gene, J gene, D gene, clone size, CDR3 protein, CDR3 DNA. The D gene is left open where the match is weak. The size entry is marked missing in some rows and otherwise reads once, few, many or a size class.

>TRBV4-3|TRBJ2-7|TRBD1|NA
CASSQYRDRGHHEQYF
TGCGCCAGCAGCCAATACCGGGACAGGGGGCACCACGAGCAGTACTTC
>TRBV11-2|TRBJ1-5|NA|NA
CASSPDSNQPQHF
TGTGCCAGCAGCCCGGATAGCAATCAGCCCCAGCATTTT
>TRBV6-5|TRBJ1-5|TRBD1|NA
CASSPDRGGQPQHF
TGTGCCAGCAGCCCCGACAGGGGTGGTCAGCCCCAGCATTTT
>TRBV6-5|TRBJ1-1|NA|NA
CASSTALNTEAFF
TGTGCCAGCAGTACGGCTTTGAACACTGAAGCTTTCTTT
>TRBV6-2/TRBV6-3|TRBJ1-5|NA|NA
CASSFRGLSFNQPQHF
TGTGCCAGCAGCTTCCGCGGCCTGAGTTTCAATCAGCCCCAGCATTTT
>TRBV4-1|TRBJ1-1|NA|NA
CASSQDEGFGPQGMNTEAFF
TGCGCCAGCAGCCAAGACGAAGGATTCGGACCACAGGGCATGAACACTGAAGCTTTCTTT
>TRBV5-1|TRBJ2-2|NA|NA
CASSKDPRGGELFF
TGCGCCAGCAGTAAGGACCCCAGGGGCGGGGAGCTGTTTTTT
>TRBV7-8|TRBJ2-7|TRBD1|NA
CASSHWQGEVYEQYF
TGTGCCAGCAGCCATTGGCAGGGGGAAGTGTACGAGCAGTACTTC
>TRBV4-1|TRBJ2-7|TRBD1|NA
CASSQRGRVGEQYF
TGCGCCAGCAGCCAAAGGGGGCGCGTGGGCGAGCAGTACTTC
>TRBV4-3|TRBJ1-2|NA|NA
CASSQVRGSGYTF
TGCGCCAGCAGCCAAGTAAGAGGGTCCGGCTACACCTTC
>TRBV27|TRBJ2-2|TRBD2|NA
CASSFLAGAWGAGELFF
TGTGCCAGCAGTTTCCTAGCGGGAGCCTGGGGGGCCGGGGAGCTGTTTTTT
>TRBV28|TRBJ2-1|TRBD1|NA
CASSSPRQGSHHEQFF
TGTGCCAGCAGTTCCCCCCGACAGGGCAGTCACCATGAGCAGTTCTTC
>TRBV7-2|TRBJ1-2|NA|NA
CASGYRDGDGYTF
TGTGCCAGCGGCTACCGGGACGGGGATGGCTACACCTTC
>TRBV19|TRBJ1-2|NA|NA
CASNREAGNGYTF
TGTGCCAGTAATCGGGAAGCAGGGAATGGCTACACCTTC
>TRBV5-6|TRBJ2-3|NA|NA
CASSLEMGDTQYF
TGTGCCAGCAGCTTGGAGATGGGAGATACGCAGTATTTT
>TRBV2|TRBJ2-2|NA|once
CASSTGETNTGELFF
TGTGCCAGCAGTACTGGCGAGACGAACACCGGGGAGCTGTTTTTT
>TRBV18|TRBJ2-2|NA|NA
CASSLLGEGTSNTGELFF
TGTGCCAGCTCACTTCTAGGGGAAGGGACATCGAACACCGGGGAGCTGTTTTTT
>TRBV28|TRBJ1-1|TRBD1|NA
CASSLEWGTEKNTEAFF
TGTGCCAGCAGTTTGGAATGGGGGACAGAGAAGAACACTGAAGCTTTCTTT
>TRBV6-5|TRBJ1-5|NA|NA
CASSYSRNSNQPQHF
TGTGCCAGCAGTTACTCCCGGAATAGCAATCAGCCCCAGCATTTT
>TRBV4-2|TRBJ2-6|NA|NA
CASTQGEVNGANVLTF
TGTGCCAGCACCCAAGGGGAGGTTAACGGGGCCAACGTCCTGACTTTC
>TRBV10-3|TRBJ1-1|TRBD1|once
CATQQGAGTEAFF
TGTGCCACCCAACAGGGGGCGGGCACTGAAGCTTTCTTT
>TRBV2|TRBJ1-5|TRBD1|NA
CASGGTGGNQPQHF
TGTGCCAGCGGGGGGACAGGGGGCAATCAGCCCCAGCATTTT
>TRBV5-1|TRBJ2-2|NA|NA
CASSLGTNTGELFF
TGCGCCAGCAGCTTGGGCACTAACACCGGGGAGCTGTTTTTT
>TRBV24-1|TRBJ2-6|TRBD1|NA
CATSDAPGQGPSGANVLTF
TGTGCCACCAGTGATGCGCCGGGACAGGGGCCCTCTGGGGCCAACGTCCTGACTTTC